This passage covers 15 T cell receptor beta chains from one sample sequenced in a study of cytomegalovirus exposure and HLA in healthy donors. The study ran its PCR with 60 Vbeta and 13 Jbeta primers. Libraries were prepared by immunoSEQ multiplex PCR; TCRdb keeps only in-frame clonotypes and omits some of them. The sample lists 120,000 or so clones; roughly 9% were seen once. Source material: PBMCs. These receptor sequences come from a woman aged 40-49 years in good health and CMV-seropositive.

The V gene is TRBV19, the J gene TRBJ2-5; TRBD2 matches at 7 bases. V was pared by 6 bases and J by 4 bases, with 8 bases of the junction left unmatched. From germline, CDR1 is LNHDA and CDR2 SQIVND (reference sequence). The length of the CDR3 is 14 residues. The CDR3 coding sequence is TGTGCCAGTAGCCCCCGGGGGGAACGAGAGACCCAGTACTTC. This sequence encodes CASSPRGERETQYF. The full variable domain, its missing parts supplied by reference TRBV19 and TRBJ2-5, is DGGITQSPKYLFRKEGQNVTLSCEQNLNHDAMYWYRQDPGQGLRLIYYSQIVNDFQKGDIAEGYSVSREKKESFPLTVTSAQKNPTAFYLCASSPRGERETQYFGPGTRLLVL.

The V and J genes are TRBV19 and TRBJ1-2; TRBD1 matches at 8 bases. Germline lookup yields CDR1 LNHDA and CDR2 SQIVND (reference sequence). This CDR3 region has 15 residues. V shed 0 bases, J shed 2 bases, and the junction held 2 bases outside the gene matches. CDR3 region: CASSIERQGNYGYTF. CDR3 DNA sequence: TGTGCCAGTAGTATAGAGCGACAGGGGAACTATGGCTACACCTTC. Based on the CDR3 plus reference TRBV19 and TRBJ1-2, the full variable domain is DGGITQSPKYLFRKEGQNVTLSCEQNLNHDAMYWYRQDPGQGLRLIYYSQIVNDFQKGDIAEGYSVSREKKESFPLTVTSAQKNPTAFYLCASSIERQGNYGYTFGSGTRLTVV.

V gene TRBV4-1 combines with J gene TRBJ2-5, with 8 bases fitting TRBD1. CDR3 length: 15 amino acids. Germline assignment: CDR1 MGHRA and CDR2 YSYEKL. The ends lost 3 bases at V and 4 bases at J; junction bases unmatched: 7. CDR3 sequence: CASSQMGQARETQYF. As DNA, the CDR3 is TGCGCCAGCAGCCAGATGGGACAGGCCAGAGAGACCCAGTACTTC.

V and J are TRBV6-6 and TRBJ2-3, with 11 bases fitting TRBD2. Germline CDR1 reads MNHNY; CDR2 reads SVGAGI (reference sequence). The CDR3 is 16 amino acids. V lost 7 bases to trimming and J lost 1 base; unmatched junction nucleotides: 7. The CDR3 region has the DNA TGTGCCAGCACCTTAGCGGGGGGGCGTGGCACAGATACGCAGTATTTT. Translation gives CASTLAGGRGTDTQYF.

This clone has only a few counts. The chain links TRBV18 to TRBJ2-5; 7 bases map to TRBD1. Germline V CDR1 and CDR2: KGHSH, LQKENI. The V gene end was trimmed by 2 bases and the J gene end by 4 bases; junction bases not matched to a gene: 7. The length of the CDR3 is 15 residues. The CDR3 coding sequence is TGTGCCAGCTCACCAGTGTCAGGGGGTGGAGAGACCCAGTACTTC. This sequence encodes CASSPVSGGGETQYF.

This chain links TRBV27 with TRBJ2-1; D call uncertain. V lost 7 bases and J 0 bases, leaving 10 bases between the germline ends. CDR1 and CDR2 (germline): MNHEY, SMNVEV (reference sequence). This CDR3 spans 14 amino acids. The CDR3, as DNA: TGTGCCAGCAAAATTAGGAGCTCCTACAATGAGCAGTTCTTC. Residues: CASKIRSSYNEQFF.

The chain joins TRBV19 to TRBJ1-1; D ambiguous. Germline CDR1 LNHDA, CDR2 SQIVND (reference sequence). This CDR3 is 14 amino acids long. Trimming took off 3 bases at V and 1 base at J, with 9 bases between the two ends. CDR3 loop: CASSISKANTEAFF. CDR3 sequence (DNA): TGTGCCAGTAGTATTTCGAAAGCGAACACTGAAGCTTTCTTT. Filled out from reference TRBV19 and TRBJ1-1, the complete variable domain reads DGGITQSPKYLFRKEGQNVTLSCEQNLNHDAMYWYRQDPGQGLRLIYYSQIVNDFQKGDIAEGYSVSREKKESFPLTVTSAQKNPTAFYLCASSISKANTEAFFGQGTRLTVV.

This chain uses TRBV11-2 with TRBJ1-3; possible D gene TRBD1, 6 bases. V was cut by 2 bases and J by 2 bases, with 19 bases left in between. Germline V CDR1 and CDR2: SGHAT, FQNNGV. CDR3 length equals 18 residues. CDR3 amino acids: CASSLIQGAGRPGNTIYF. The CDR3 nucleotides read TGTGCCAGCAGCTTAATACAGGGCGCAGGGCGCCCTGGAAACACCATATATTTT.

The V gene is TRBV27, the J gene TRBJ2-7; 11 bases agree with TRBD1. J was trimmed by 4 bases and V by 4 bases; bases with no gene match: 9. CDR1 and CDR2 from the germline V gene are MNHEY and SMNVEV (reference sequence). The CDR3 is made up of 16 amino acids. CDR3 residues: CASSWSGTGGWYEQYF. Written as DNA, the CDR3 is TGTGCCAGCAGTTGGTCCGGGACAGGGGGTTGGTACGAGCAGTACTTC.

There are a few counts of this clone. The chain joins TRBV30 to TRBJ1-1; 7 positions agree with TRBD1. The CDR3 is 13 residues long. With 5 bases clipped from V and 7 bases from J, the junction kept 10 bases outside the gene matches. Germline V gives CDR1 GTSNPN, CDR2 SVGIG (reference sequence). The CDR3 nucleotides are TGTGCCTGGGGGGACAGATTCTCGCTTGAAGCTTTCTTT. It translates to CAWGDRFSLEAFF. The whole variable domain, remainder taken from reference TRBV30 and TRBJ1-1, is SQTIHQWPATLVQPVGSPLSLECTVEGTSNPNLYWYRQAAGRGLQLLFYSVGIGQISSEVPQNLSASRPQDRQFILSSKKLLLSDSGFYLCAWGDRFSLEAFFGQGTRLTVV.

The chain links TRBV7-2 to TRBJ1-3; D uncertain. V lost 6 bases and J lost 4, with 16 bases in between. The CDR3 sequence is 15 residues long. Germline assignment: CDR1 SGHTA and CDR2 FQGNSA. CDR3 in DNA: TGTGCCAGCAGTTTTGGCCGGGGTTTAGGAAACACCATATATTTT. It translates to CASSFGRGLGNTIYF.

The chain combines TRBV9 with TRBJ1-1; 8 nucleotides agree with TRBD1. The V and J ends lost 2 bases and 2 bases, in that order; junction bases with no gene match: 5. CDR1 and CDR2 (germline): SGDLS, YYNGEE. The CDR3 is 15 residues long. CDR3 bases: TGTGCCAGCAGCGTCGGACAGGGACTTAACACTGAAGCTTTCTTT. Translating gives CASSVGQGLNTEAFF.

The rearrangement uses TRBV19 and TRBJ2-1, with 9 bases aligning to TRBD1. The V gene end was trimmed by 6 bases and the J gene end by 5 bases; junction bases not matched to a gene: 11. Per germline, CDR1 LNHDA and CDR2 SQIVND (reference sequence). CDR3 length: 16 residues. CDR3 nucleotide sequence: TGTGCCAGTAGCAACGGCGACAGGGGGTTAGACAATGAGCAGTTCTTC. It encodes CASSNGDRGLDNEQFF.

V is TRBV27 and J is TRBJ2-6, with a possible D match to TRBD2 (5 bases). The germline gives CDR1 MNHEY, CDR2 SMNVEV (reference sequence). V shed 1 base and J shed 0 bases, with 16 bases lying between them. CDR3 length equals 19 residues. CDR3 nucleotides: TGTGCCAGCAGTTTATACCCGCCGGGAACCCACTCTGGGGCCAACGTCCTGACTTTC. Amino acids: CASSLYPPGTHSGANVLTF.

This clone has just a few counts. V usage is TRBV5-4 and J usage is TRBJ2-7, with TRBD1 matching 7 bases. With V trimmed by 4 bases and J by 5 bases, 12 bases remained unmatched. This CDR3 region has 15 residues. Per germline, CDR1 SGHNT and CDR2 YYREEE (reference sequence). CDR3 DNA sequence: TGTGCCAGCAGCCCACAGGGGTTAACAGGGGACGAGCAGTACTTC. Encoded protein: CASSPQGLTGDEQYF. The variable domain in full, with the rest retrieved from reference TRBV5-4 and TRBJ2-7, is ETGVTQSPTHLIKTRGQQVTLRCSSQSGHNTVSWYQQALGQGPQFIFQYYREEENGRGNFPPRFSGLQFPNYSSELNVNALELDDSALYLCASSPQGLTGDEQYFGPGTRLTVT.